The source of this TCR beta chain is a study of radiation and T cells in renal cell carcinoma. Study at large: Nephrectomy followed 15 Gy stereotactic body radiation by 4 weeks. Findings and caveats of the study: From baseline, blood top tumor clonotypes peaked at 2 weeks post-radiation.

The data were produced by immunoSEQ multiplex PCR, yet TCRdb's version contains in-frame clones alone and is incomplete. Among roughly 130,000 clones listed, approximately 90% were seen once. The CDR3 is made up of 12 amino acids. The germline V and J ends were trimmed by 3 bases and 6 bases, with 8 bases remaining between them. From germline, CDR1 is SEHNR and CDR2 FQNEAQ (reference sequence). Details on this clone: What it recognizes is unknown.

The time point was: baseline pretreatment blood. Treatment described: 15 Gy SBRT to primary tumor, nephrectomy 4 weeks later. After SBRT, blood was collected at 2 and 4 weeks, plus baseline. The patient's renal cell carcinoma had clear cell pathology. The TCR comes from a woman in her forties or fifties with renal cell carcinoma. The gene calls are TRBV7-9 and TRBJ1-2; D is unclear. The material was blood, obtained from a patient whose treatment included radiotherapy and nephrectomy. The CDR3 DNA is TGTGCCAGCAGCTTTACGGGAGATGGCTACACCTTC. Translation gives CASSFTGDGYTF.